This T cell receptor beta chain is from a study of T-cell memory formation after mild COVID-19. TCRdb analysed the 5' RACE reads with MiXCR anew, one entry per CDR3 protein. The sample contains approximately 480,000 distinct CDR3 sequences, 18% of which appear only once. This CDR3 is built from 12 residues. Trimming cost V 1 base and J 10 bases, with 7 bases left between them. Germline V gene sequence: CDR1 SEHNR, CDR2 FQNEAQ (reference sequence). The rearrangement uses TRBV7-9 and TRBJ2-2; D unclear. The clonotype originates from an adult woman who had mild COVID-19 (a few samples of this study predate the infection). Cell type and time point are not known. Sequenced sample: PBMCs or a T cell subset sorted from them (not recorded which). The CDR3 here is CASSLEPAELFF. The CDR3 coding sequence is TGTGCCAGCAGCTTAGAGCCTGCGGAGCTGTTTTTT. The full variable domain, in which reference TRBV7-9 and TRBJ2-2 provide the parts outside the CDR3, is DTGVSQNPRHKITKRGQNVTFRCDPISEHNRLYWYRQTLGQGPEFLTYFQNEAQLEKSRLLSDRFSAERPKGSFSTLEIQRTEQGDSAMYLCASSLEPAELFFGEGSRLTVL.